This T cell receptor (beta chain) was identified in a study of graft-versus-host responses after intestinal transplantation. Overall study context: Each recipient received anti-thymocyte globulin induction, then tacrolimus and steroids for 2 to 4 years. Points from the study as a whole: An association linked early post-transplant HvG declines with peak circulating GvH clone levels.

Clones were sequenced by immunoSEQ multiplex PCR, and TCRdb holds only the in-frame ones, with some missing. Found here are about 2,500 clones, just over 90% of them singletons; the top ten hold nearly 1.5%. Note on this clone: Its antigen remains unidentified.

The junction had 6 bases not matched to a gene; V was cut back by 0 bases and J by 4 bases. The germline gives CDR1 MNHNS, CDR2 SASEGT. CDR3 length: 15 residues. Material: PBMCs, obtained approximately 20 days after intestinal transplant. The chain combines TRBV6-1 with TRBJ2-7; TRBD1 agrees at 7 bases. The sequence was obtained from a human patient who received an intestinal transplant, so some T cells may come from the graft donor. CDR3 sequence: CASSEAGGSFYEQYV. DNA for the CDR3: TGTGCCAGCAGTGAAGCAGGGGGCTCCTTTTACGAGCAGTACGTC.